The 16 T cell receptor beta chains reported below all come from one sample, sequenced in a study of shared clonotypes between healthy human individuals. Here immunoSEQ multiplex PCR was the method, and the copy in TCRdb shows in-frame clones only, minus some. Altogether roughly 2,300,000 clones are present, under 95% being singletons, with the ten largest covering about 0.36%. The source material was naive CD4+ T cells from PBMCs. The subset was: CD45RA+ positively selected. These receptors all come from a man aged 18 to 29 in good health. Some clones in this sample may be carry-over from other donors' samples.

The chain carries TRBV30 and TRBJ2-3; TRBD1 matches 7 bases. CDR1 GTSNPN and CDR2 SVGIG come from the germline V gene (reference sequence). V dropped 5 bases and J dropped 0; count of bases not matched to a gene: 5. The CDR3 is made up of 14 amino acids. CDR3 nucleotide sequence: TGTGCCTGGGGGAACAGGGGTAGCACAGATACGCAGTATTTT. Its translation: CAWGNRGSTDTQYF.

This chain connects TRBV11-3 to TRBJ2-1, with TRBD2 as a possible D gene (5 bases). CDR3 size: 14 residues. V lost 6 bases and J 8 bases, leaving 17 bases between the germline ends. CDR1 is SGHNT and CDR2 is YENEEA in the germline V gene. CDR3 sequence reads: CASSPRGDVYEQFF. The CDR3 DNA is TGTGCCAGCAGTCCCCGGGGAGATGTCTATGAGCAGTTCTTC. The whole variable domain, filled in from reference TRBV11-3 and TRBJ2-1, reads EAGVVQSPRYKIIEKKQPVAFWCNPISGHNTLYWYLQNLGQGPELLIRYENEEAVDDSQLPKDRFSAERLKGVDSTLKIQPAELGDSAVYLCASSPRGDVYEQFFGPGTRLTVL.

The chain couples TRBV7-3 to TRBJ2-3; perhaps TRBD1 as D (5 bases). Trimming stripped 2 bases from V and 6 bases from J, with 12 bases between. The CDR3 is 14 residues long. Germline V gene lookup returns CDR1 SGHTA and CDR2 FQGTGA. The CDR3 sequence is CASSLSQGLDTQYF. CDR3 nucleotides: TGTGCCAGCAGCTTATCTCAGGGCTTGGATACGCAGTATTTT.

The chain combines TRBV7-6 with TRBJ1-3; 7 nucleotides align to TRBD1. Looked up from germline, CDR1 is SGHVS and CDR2 is FNYEAQ. CDR3 size: 16 residues. V lost 2 bases, J lost 1 base, and 5 bases stayed unmatched. The CDR3 spells CASSLRETGSGNTIYF. CDR3 sequence (DNA): TGTGCCAGCAGCTTAAGGGAGACAGGGTCTGGAAACACCATATATTTT.

This chain links TRBV19 with TRBJ2-7; TRBD2 might be the D (6 bases). CDR1 and CDR2 (germline): LNHDA, SQIVND (reference sequence). This CDR3 is 14 amino acids long. V shed 3 bases and J shed 2 bases, with 11 bases lying between them. The CDR3 loop is CASSIPGGAYEQYF. CDR3 coding DNA: TGTGCCAGTAGTATCCCCGGGGGAGCCTACGAGCAGTACTTC.

The chain couples TRBV5-8 to TRBJ1-5, with D tentatively TRBD1 (5 bases). CDR3 length equals 12 residues. V was trimmed by 4 bases and J by 10 bases, leaving 12 bases between them. The V gene's germline CDR1 is SGHTS and CDR2 YDEGEE. The CDR3 here is CASSPDTGPQHF. CDR3 DNA sequence: TGTGCCAGCAGCCCGGATACAGGCCCCCAGCATTTT.

The chain employs TRBV15 and TRBJ1-2; D is perhaps TRBD1 (6 bases). The germline V gene has CDR1 LNHNV and CDR2 YYDKDF (reference sequence). V lost 1 base, J lost 4 bases, and 16 bases lay in between. The CDR3 sequence is 16 residues long. CDR3: CATSRVGGGGAYGYTF. For the CDR3, the DNA is TGTGCCACCAGCAGAGTCGGAGGAGGGGGGGCCTATGGCTACACCTTC.

The CDR3: CASTGAGGYEQYF. The CDR3, as DNA: TGTGCCAGCACGGGGGCGGGGGGATACGAGCAGTACTTC. The chain has TRBV28 and TRBJ2-7; 8 positions match TRBD2. Germline V gene sequence: CDR1 MDHEN, CDR2 SYDVKM. V gave up 7 bases and J gave up 4 bases; unmatched junction bases: 6. CDR3 size: 13 residues.

The chain has TRBV28 and TRBJ2-5; maybe TRBD2 (7 bases). This CDR3 comprises 15 residues. Per the germline V gene, CDR1 is MDHEN and CDR2 is SYDVKM. V lost 1 base and J lost 0, with 9 bases in between. CDR3 DNA sequence: TGTGCCAGCAGTTTATTGGGGGGGCACCAAGAGACCCAGTACTTC. This translates into CASSLLGGHQETQYF.

The J gene is TRBJ1-2, the V gene TRBV9, with D possibly being TRBD1 (5 bases). The CDR3 has 15 residues. The germline V gene has CDR1 SGDLS and CDR2 YYNGEE. The V gene lost 5 bases and the J gene lost 2 bases, with 16 bases spanning the gap. CDR3 bases: TGTGCCAGCAGTCTTATGTCCAGGGCCAACTATGGCTACACCTTC. It yields the protein CASSLMSRANYGYTF.

The chain couples TRBV14 to TRBJ2-7, with TRBD1 matching 8 bases. Germline CDR1 reads SGHDN; CDR2 reads FVKESK. V was clipped by 4 bases and J by 0 bases; unmatched bases: 5. CDR3 length: 15 amino acids. The CDR3 reads CASSPGTGLSYEQYF. The CDR3 DNA reads as TGTGCCAGCAGCCCCGGGACAGGCCTCTCCTACGAGCAGTACTTC.

To note about this clone: This same CDR3 is encoded by further DNA sequences in the sample. The chain recombines TRBV20-1 with TRBJ1-2; D is uncertain. V shed 5 bases and J shed 2 bases, with 3 bases lying between them. This CDR3 contains 10 residues. Germline values: CDR1 DFQATT, CDR2 SNEGSKA (reference sequence). CDR3 bases: TGCAGTGCTCGCAACTATGGCTACACCTTC. It codes for CSARNYGYTF.

The chain is built from TRBV18 and TRBJ1-5; TRBD1 matches 10 bases. Trimming cost V 0 bases and J 5 bases; bases outside gene matches: 4. Germline CDR1 KGHSH, CDR2 LQKENI. This CDR3 contains 16 residues. CDR3 sequence reads: CASSPPTDRGYQPQHF. In nucleotides, the CDR3 is TGTGCCAGCTCACCACCTACGGACAGGGGGTATCAGCCCCAGCATTTT.

J is TRBJ2-2 and V is TRBV6-5; D is unresolved. V gave up 6 bases and J gave up 2 bases, with 10 bases separating them. CDR1 and CDR2 from the germline V gene are MNHEY and SVGAGI. This CDR3 has 14 amino acids. The CDR3 DNA reads TGTGCCAGCAGCTCCAGACTCAACACCGGGGAGCTGTTTTTT. Translation: CASSSRLNTGELFF.

This chain connects TRBV5-4 to TRBJ2-5; no clear D gene. This CDR3 spans 13 amino acids. Germline CDR1 reads SGHNT; CDR2 reads YYREEE (reference sequence). Trimming took 1 base from V and 1 from J, leaving 5 bases between them. DNA for the CDR3: TGTGCCAGCAGCTTGTGGGTCCAAGAGACCCAGTACTTC. Translated, it gives CASSLWVQETQYF.

V gene TRBV28 combines with J gene TRBJ2-1, with D possibly TRBD2 on 6 matching bases. Germline CDR1 is MDHEN and CDR2 is SYDVKM. V was shortened by 6 bases and J by 8 bases, with 14 bases between the two germline ends. This CDR3 is 13 amino acids long. The CDR3 here is CASRWAGLYEQFF. CDR3 in DNA: TGTGCCAGCAGATGGGCGGGACTGTATGAGCAGTTCTTC.